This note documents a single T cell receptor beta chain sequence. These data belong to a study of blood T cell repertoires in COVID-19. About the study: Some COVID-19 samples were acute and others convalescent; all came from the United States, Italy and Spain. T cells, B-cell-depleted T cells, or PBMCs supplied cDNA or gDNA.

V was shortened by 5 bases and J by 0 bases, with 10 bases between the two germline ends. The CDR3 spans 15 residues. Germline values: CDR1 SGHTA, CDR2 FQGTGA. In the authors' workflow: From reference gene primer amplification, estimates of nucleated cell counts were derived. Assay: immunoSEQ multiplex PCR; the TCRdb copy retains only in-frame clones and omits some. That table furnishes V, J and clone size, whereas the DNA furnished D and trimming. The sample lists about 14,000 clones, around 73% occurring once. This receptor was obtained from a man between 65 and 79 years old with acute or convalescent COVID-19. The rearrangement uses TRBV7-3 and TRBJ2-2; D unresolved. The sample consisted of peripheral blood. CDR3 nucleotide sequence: TGTGCCAGCAGCCCCCAAGCCGCGAACACCGGGGAGCTGTTTTTT. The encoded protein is CASSPQAANTGELFF.